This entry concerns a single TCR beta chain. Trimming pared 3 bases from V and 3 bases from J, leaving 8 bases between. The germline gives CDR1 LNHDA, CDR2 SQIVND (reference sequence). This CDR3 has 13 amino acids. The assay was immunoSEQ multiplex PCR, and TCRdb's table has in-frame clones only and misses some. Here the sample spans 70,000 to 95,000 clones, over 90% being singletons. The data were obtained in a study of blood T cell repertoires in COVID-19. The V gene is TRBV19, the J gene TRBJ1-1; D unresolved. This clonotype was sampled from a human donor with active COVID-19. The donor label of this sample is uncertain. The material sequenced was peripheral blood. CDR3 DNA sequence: TGTGCCAGTAGTATTCCGAGGGACACTGAAGCTTTCTTT. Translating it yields CASSIPRDTEAFF.